Presented here are 28 T cell receptor beta chains from one specimen sequenced in a study of OX40 agonist ivuxolimab in advanced cancers. Profiling relied on immunoSEQ multiplex PCR, and the TCRdb table lists in-frame clones only, not all of them. This table holds around 66,000 clones, 75% to 90% found once. This material consisted of CD4+ or CD8+ T cells sorted from blood, taken in a trial of the OX40 agonist ivuxolimab. The receptors shown here come from an adult with an advanced solid tumor such as melanoma, head and neck, liver or kidney cancer.

The V gene is TRBV18, the J gene TRBJ1-1; the D gene is possibly TRBD1 (6 bases). The CDR3 runs 12 residues. Deletions cut 5 bases from V and 8 bases from J, with 12 bases between. In germline, CDR1 is KGHSH, CDR2 LQKENI. The CDR3 is CASSVDRTEAFF. CDR3 nucleotides: TGTGCCAGCTCAGTAGACAGGACAGAAGCTTTCTTT.

This clone appeared a few times. The genes are TRBV2 and TRBJ2-5; no clear D gene. CDR3 length equals 11 residues. Trimming removed 8 bases from V and 5 bases from J, with 9 bases in between. Germline V gene sequence: CDR1 SNHLY, CDR2 FYNNEI. The CDR3 region has the DNA TGTGCCAGCGCAGTGTATGAGACCCAGTACTTC. It codes for CASAVYETQYF.

The rearrangement joins TRBV2 to TRBJ2-2, with unresolved D. Germline CDR1 is SNHLY and CDR2 is FYNNEI. The CDR3 extends over 12 amino acids. V was clipped by 6 bases and J by 8 bases, with 10 bases between them. CDR3 DNA sequence: TGTGCCAGCAGCCTTTCATCGGGGGAGCTGTTTTTT. This codes for CASSLSSGELFF.

V usage is TRBV15 and J usage is TRBJ1-2, with D possibly matching TRBD1 (6 bases). Trimming took off 1 base at V and 4 bases at J, with 19 bases between the two ends. The germline CDR1 and CDR2 sequences are LNHNV and YYDKDF (reference sequence). The CDR3 has 17 amino acids. CDR3 sequence: CATSRAGTGGRSYGYTF. For the CDR3, the DNA is TGTGCCACCAGCAGAGCGGGGACGGGGGGCAGGAGCTATGGCTACACCTTC.

The CDR3 region has the DNA TGTGCCAGCAGCTTAGGGGGGGCCTATGGCAATCAGCCCCAGCATTTT. Translated: CASSLGGAYGNQPQHF. The chain combines TRBV11-2 with TRBJ1-5; perhaps TRBD1 as D (6 bases). The CDR3 spans 16 residues. Germline assignment: CDR1 SGHAT and CDR2 FQNNGV. The V and J ends lost 1 base and 2 bases respectively, with 12 bases between them.

The chain employs TRBV5-1 and TRBJ2-1; D is unclear. The germline V and J ends were trimmed by 0 bases and 3 bases, with 4 bases remaining between them. The germline V gene encodes CDR1 SGHRS and CDR2 YFSETQ. The CDR3 runs 13 residues. CDR3 loop: CASSLGDYNEQFF. The DNA for the CDR3 is TGCGCCAGCAGCTTGGGAGACTACAATGAGCAGTTCTTC.

The chain carries TRBV7-2 and TRBJ1-2, with no clear D. This CDR3 is 14 amino acids long. The germline V gene encodes CDR1 SGHTA and CDR2 FQGNSA. V was cut by 2 bases and J by 3 bases, with 10 bases left in between. In nucleotides, the CDR3 is TGTGCCAGCAGCTTATTGGGTGCTGACTATGGCTACACCTTC. Translation: CASSLLGADYGYTF.

The CDR3 is CASSATRAIQPQHF. In nucleotides, the CDR3 is TGTGCCAGCAGTGCTACAAGGGCGATTCAGCCCCAGCATTTT. This chain joins TRBV6-1 and TRBJ1-5; D remains unclear. Trimming took 4 bases from V and 6 from J, leaving 13 bases between them. The germline gives CDR1 MNHNS, CDR2 SASEGT. This CDR3 comprises 14 residues.

The chain carries TRBV6-6 and TRBJ1-2; 7 bases agree with TRBD1. Germline V gene sequence: CDR1 MNHNY, CDR2 SVGAGI (reference sequence). The V gene end was trimmed by 5 bases and the J gene end by 11 bases; junction bases not matched to a gene: 8. The CDR3 has 12 residues. CDR3 sequence reads: CASSHRDSAYTF. In DNA, the CDR3 is TGTGCCAGCAGTCACCGGGACAGTGCTTACACCTTC.

The rearrangement links TRBV10-3 to TRBJ1-2; D ambiguous. This CDR3 has 13 residues. Deletions cut 6 bases from V and 6 bases from J, with 14 bases between. CDR1 is ENHRY and CDR2 is SYGVKD in the germline V gene. CDR3 loop: CAIRRDFDDGYTF. The CDR3 region has the DNA TGTGCCATCAGACGGGATTTTGACGATGGCTACACCTTC.

This clone was detected only once. The chain couples TRBV7-9 to TRBJ1-4; D is undetermined. The V gene lost 1 base and the J gene lost 8 bases, with 11 bases spanning the gap. The CDR3 has 14 residues. Germline CDR1 and CDR2: SEHNR and FQNEAQ (reference sequence). The CDR3 region has the DNA TGTGCCAGCAGCTTAGGGGGAAGTCGGGAAAAACTGTTTTTT. It encodes CASSLGGSREKLFF.

The rearrangement links TRBV5-1 to TRBJ2-5, with D perhaps TRBD1 or TRBD2 (5 bases each). Germline-derived CDR1 and CDR2 are SGHRS and YFSETQ. V lost 5 bases to trimming and J lost 0 bases, with 11 bases between them. The CDR3 is made up of 14 amino acids. CDR3 bases: TGCGCCAGCAGGGGGGACCCGTACCAAGAGACCCAGTACTTC. Translated, it gives CASRGDPYQETQYF.

V is TRBV7-2 and J is TRBJ1-5, with D maybe TRBD1 (5 bases). Trimming stripped 1 base from V and 7 bases from J, with 11 bases between. The CDR3 totals 14 residues. The germline gives CDR1 SGHTA, CDR2 FQGNSA. The CDR3: CASSLGQGKQPQHF. The CDR3 DNA sequence: TGTGCCAGCAGCTTAGGGCAGGGAAAACAGCCCCAGCATTTT.

This clone showed up just once. The chain recombines TRBV5-1 with TRBJ2-7, with D perhaps TRBD2 (5 bases). The CDR3 runs 12 residues. With 5 bases removed from V and 2 bases from J, the gap between germline ends came to 8 bases. Germline V gene sequence: CDR1 SGHRS, CDR2 YFSETQ. DNA of the CDR3: TGCGCCAGCAGATCCGGGACCTACGAGCAGTACTTC. This translates into CASRSGTYEQYF.

This chain links TRBV9 with TRBJ2-1; 15 positions agree with TRBD2. Germline trimming cut 4 bases from V and 10 bases from J; bases unmatched to any gene: 15. The germline V gene has CDR1 SGDLS and CDR2 YYNGEE. This CDR3 spans 18 amino acids. CDR3 sequence reads: CASSLGLAGGPNVLEQFF. CDR3 bases: TGTGCCAGCAGCCTTGGACTAGCGGGAGGGCCGAATGTCCTAGAGCAGTTCTTC.

The CDR3 nucleotides are TGTGCCAGCAGCTTAGGGACGGCGACAGATACGCAGTATTTT. Its translation: CASSLGTATDTQYF. This chain joins TRBV11-2 and TRBJ2-3; D is unresolved. The CDR3 consists of 14 residues. Germline CDR1 reads SGHAT; CDR2 reads FQNNGV. Trimming removed 1 base at V and 3 bases at J, with 8 bases between. Together with reference TRBV11-2 and TRBJ2-3, the CDR3 gives the full variable domain: EAGVAQSPRYKIIEKRQSVAFWCNPISGHATLYWYQQILGQGPKLLIQFQNNGVVDDSQLPKDRFSAERLKGVDSTLKIQPAKLEDSAVYLCASSLGTATDTQYFGPGTRLTVL.

This clone showed up just once. The chain recombines TRBV5-4 with TRBJ2-5; D is possibly TRBD2 (6 bases). Germline CDR1 is SGHNT and CDR2 is YYREEE (reference sequence). The CDR3 extends over 16 amino acids. Trimming left V 1 base short and J 6 bases short, with 19 bases between. The CDR3 nucleotides are TGTGCCAGCAGCTTGAATAGCGGCAAGGCATCGAAGACCCAGTACTTC. Protein sequence: CASSLNSGKASKTQYF.

CDR3 coding DNA: TGCGCCAGCAGCTTGATACAGGGGTCCCAAGAGACCCAGTACTTC. Translation: CASSLIQGSQETQYF. This rearrangement joins TRBV5-1 to TRBJ2-5; 7 bases are a match to TRBD1. The CDR3 has 15 amino acids. CDR1 SGHRS and CDR2 YFSETQ come from the germline V gene. Losses at the gene ends were 1 base for V and 1 base for J; bases not matched to a gene: 4. Supplemented by reference TRBV5-1 and TRBJ2-5, the full variable domain reads KAGVTQTPRYLIKTRGQQVTLSCSPISGHRSVSWYQQTPGQGLQFLFEYFSETQRNKGNFPGRFSGRQFSNSRSEMNVSTLELGDSALYLCASSLIQGSQETQYFGPGTRLLVL.

The rearrangement uses TRBV7-9 and TRBJ1-4, with D tentatively TRBD1 (5 bases). The length of the CDR3 is 15 residues. The V and J ends lost 2 bases and 1 base respectively, with 8 bases between them. Germline V gene lookup returns CDR1 SEHNR and CDR2 FQNEAQ (reference sequence). DNA for the CDR3: TGTGCCAGCAGCTTACAGACAGTAACTAATGAAAAACTGTTTTTT. It encodes CASSLQTVTNEKLFF.

The V gene is TRBV9, the J gene TRBJ2-5; TRBD2 aligns across 13 bases. Germline V gene lookup returns CDR1 SGDLS and CDR2 YYNGEE. The V segment lost 0 bases and the J segment 0 bases; nucleotides outside the gene matches: 2. CDR3 length: 17 amino acids. The CDR3, as DNA: TGTGCCAGCAGCGTAGGACTAGCGGGAGGTAACCAAGAGACCCAGTACTTC. Translating it yields CASSVGLAGGNQETQYF.

The CDR3 bases are TGTGCCAGCAGCTTAGATTCCCAGGGTTTCTACAATGAGCAGTTCTTC. Translating gives CASSLDSQGFYNEQFF. This chain links TRBV11-3 with TRBJ2-1, with D possibly matching TRBD1 (5 bases). Germline V gene data show CDR1 as SGHNT and CDR2 as YENEEA. Trimming stripped 0 bases from V and 3 bases from J, with 12 bases between. The CDR3 extends over 16 amino acids.

The rearrangement links TRBV13 to TRBJ2-7; D gene uncertain. This CDR3 spans 11 amino acids. CDR1 is PRHDT, CDR2 FYEKMQ, per germline (reference sequence). V lost 5 bases to trimming and J lost 6 bases, with 8 bases between them. This chain's CDR3 is CASSPLREQYF. The DNA for the CDR3 is TGTGCCAGCAGCCCCCTTCGCGAGCAGTACTTC.

The genes are TRBV6-5 and TRBJ2-3; 8 bases match TRBD1. The CDR3 contains 15 residues. The V segment lost 2 bases and the J segment 6 bases; nucleotides outside the gene matches: 7. The germline gives CDR1 MNHEY, CDR2 SVGAGI. CDR3 residues: CASSYRQGAWDTQYF. In DNA form, the CDR3 reads TGTGCCAGCAGTTACCGGCAGGGGGCTTGGGATACGCAGTATTTT.

The V gene is TRBV7-9, the J gene TRBJ2-3; D possibly corresponds to TRBD1 (6 bases). Germline V gives CDR1 SEHNR, CDR2 FQNEAQ (reference sequence). The length of the CDR3 is 15 residues. Deletions cut 2 bases from V and 2 bases from J, with 11 bases between. CDR3 sequence: CASSLSQGPTDTQYF. CDR3 sequence (DNA): TGTGCCAGCAGCTTAAGTCAGGGGCCCACAGATACGCAGTATTTT.

The chain joins TRBV5-1 to TRBJ1-1; 7 bases agree with TRBD1. CDR1 and CDR2 (germline): SGHRS, YFSETQ. This CDR3 is 14 amino acids long. V lost 7 bases to trimming and J lost 1 base; unmatched junction nucleotides: 7. CDR3 loop: CASAGTVENTEAFF. In DNA, the CDR3 is TGCGCCAGCGCAGGGACAGTTGAGAACACTGAAGCTTTCTTT.

V is TRBV19 and J is TRBJ2-4; 13 bases are a match to TRBD2. CDR1 is LNHDA and CDR2 is SQIVND in the germline V gene (reference sequence). Trimming at V came to 7 bases and at J to 15 bases, leaving 9 bases not matched to a gene. This CDR3 spans 13 amino acids. CDR3 region: CASTQRLAGGWYF. DNA of the CDR3: TGTGCCAGTACCCAAAGACTAGCGGGAGGATGGTACTTC.

This clone was recorded a few times. The CDR3 DNA sequence: TGTGCCAGCAGCCGGACAGGGACCTTCACAGATACGCAGTATTTT. This translates into CASSRTGTFTDTQYF. The chain joins TRBV7-9 to TRBJ2-3; 8 nucleotides match TRBD1. The CDR3 extends over 15 amino acids. Losses at the gene ends were 5 bases for V and 2 bases for J; bases not matched to a gene: 6. CDR1 SEHNR and CDR2 FQNEAQ come from the germline V gene (reference sequence).

The chain couples TRBV29-1 to TRBJ1-5; D is unresolved. Germline V lookup: CDR1 SQVTM, CDR2 ANQGSEA. The CDR3 runs to 12 residues. V shed 8 bases and J shed 3 bases, with 11 bases lying between them. Here the CDR3 DNA reads TGCAGCTACAAGGAGCCCAATCAGCCCCAGCATTTT. Translating gives CSYKEPNQPQHF.